The source of this T cell receptor (beta chain) is a study of blood T cell repertoires in COVID-19. Clones were read by immunoSEQ multiplex PCR, and TCRdb kept only the in-frame ones, dropping some. The sample yields about 230,000 clones, under 90% seen once. The origin of this receptor is a middle-aged man with COVID-19, enrolled during active disease. What was sequenced was peripheral blood.

The CDR3 sequence is CASSLVFPAAAQPYEQYF. The DNA of the CDR3 is TGTGCCAGCAGCTTAGTCTTTCCGGCTGCGGCGCAACCCTACGAGCAGTACTTC. This rearrangement joins TRBV5-4 to TRBJ2-7; D gene uncertain. The CDR3 is 18 residues long. Germline CDR1 reads SGHNT; CDR2 reads YYREEE (reference sequence). The V and J ends lost 2 bases and 2 bases respectively, with 23 bases between them.